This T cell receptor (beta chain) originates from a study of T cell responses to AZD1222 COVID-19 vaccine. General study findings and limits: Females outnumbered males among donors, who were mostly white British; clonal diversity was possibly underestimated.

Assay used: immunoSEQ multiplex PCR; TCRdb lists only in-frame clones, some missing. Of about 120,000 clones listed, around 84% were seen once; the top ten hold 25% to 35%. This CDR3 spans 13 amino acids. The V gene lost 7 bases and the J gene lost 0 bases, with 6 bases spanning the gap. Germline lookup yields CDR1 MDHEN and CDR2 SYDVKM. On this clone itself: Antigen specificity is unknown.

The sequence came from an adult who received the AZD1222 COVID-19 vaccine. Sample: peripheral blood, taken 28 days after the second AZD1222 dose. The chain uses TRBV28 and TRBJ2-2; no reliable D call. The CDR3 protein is CASTYSNTGELFF. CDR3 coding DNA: TGTGCCAGCACCTACTCGAACACCGGGGAGCTGTTTTTT.